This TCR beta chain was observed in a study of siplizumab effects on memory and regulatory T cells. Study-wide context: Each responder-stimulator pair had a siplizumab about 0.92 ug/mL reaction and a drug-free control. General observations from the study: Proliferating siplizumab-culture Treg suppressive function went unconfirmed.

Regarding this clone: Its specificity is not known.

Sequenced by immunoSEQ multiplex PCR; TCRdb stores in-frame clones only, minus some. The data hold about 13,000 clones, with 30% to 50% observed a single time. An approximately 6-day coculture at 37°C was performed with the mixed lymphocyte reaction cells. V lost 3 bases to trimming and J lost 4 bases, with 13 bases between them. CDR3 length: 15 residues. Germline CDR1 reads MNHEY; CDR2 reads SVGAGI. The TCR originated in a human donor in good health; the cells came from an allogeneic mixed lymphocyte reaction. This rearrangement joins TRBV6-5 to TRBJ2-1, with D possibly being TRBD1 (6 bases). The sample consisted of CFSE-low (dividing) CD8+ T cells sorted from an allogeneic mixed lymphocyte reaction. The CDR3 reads CASSYLGQTYNEQFF. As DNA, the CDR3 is TGTGCCAGCAGTTATTTAGGACAGACATACAATGAGCAGTTCTTC.